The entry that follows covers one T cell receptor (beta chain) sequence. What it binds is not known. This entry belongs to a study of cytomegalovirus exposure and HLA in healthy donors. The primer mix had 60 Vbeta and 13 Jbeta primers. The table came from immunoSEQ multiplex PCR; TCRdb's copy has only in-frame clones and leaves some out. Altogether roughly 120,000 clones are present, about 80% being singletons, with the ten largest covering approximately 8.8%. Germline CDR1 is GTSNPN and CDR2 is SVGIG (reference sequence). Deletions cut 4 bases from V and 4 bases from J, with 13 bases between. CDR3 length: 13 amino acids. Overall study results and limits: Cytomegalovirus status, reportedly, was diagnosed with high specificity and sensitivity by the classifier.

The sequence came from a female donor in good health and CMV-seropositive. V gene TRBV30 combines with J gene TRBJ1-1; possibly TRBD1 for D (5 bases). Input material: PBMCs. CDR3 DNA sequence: TGTGCCTGGACAGGGCCTATGAGCACTGAAGCTTTCTTT. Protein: CAWTGPMSTEAFF.